What follows describes a single T cell receptor (beta chain). The assay was immunoSEQ multiplex PCR, and TCRdb's table has in-frame clones only and misses some. This sample has 60,000 or so clones, with roughly 88% found just once. Germline CDR1 and CDR2: SGHNT and YYREEE (reference sequence). CDR3 size: 19 residues. V shed 3 bases and J 2 bases; nucleotides not matched to a gene: 12. The sample is drawn from a study of T cell responses to AZD1222 COVID-19 vaccine. The material sequenced was peripheral blood, taken on day 0 of AZD1222 vaccination. The TCR was taken from an adult in good health. The chain uses TRBV5-4 and TRBJ2-6, with 9 bases lining up with TRBD1. In DNA, the CDR3 is TGTGCCAGCAGCTCTAACACAGGGGGCGTAGAAACTGGGGCCAACGTCCTGACTTTC. Residues: CASSSNTGGVETGANVLTF. Drawing the rest from reference TRBV5-4 and TRBJ2-6, the complete variable domain is ETGVTQSPTHLIKTRGQQVTLRCSSQSGHNTVSWYQQALGQGPQFIFQYYREEENGRGNFPPRFSGLQFPNYSSELNVNALELDDSALYLCASSSNTGGVETGANVLTFGAGSRLTVL.